A selection of T cell receptor beta chains follows, all from one sample in a study of cytomegalovirus exposure and HLA in healthy donors. Produced via immunoSEQ multiplex PCR; TCRdb's table is partial and in-frame only. This table has under 200,000 clones, 79% appearing once. Sequences were obtained from PBMCs. These receptors all stem from a woman between 50 and 59 years old in good health and CMV-seronegative. Each CDR3 is given with its conserved first and last residue. D genes are given only for firm matches. Some rows mark clone size as missing; the rest say once, few, many or name a class of expanded clone.

. | TRBJ1-1 | TRBV5-8 | . | CASSTLDSNTEAFF | TGTGCCAGCAGCACCTTGGACAGCAACACTGAAGCTTTCTTT
. | TRBJ2-3 | TRBV18 | TRBD2 | CASSPTSGHTDTQYF | TGTGCCAGCTCACCTACTAGCGGGCACACAGATACGCAGTATTTT
. | TRBJ1-2 | TRBV20-1 | TRBD1 | CSAETGIGYTF | TGCAGTGCTGAGACAGGGATCGGCTACACCTTC
. | TRBJ1-1 | TRBV18 | TRBD1 | CASSPDREAEAFF | TGTGCCAGCTCCCCCGACAGGGAGGCTGAAGCTTTCTTT
. | TRBJ2-5 | TRBV7-2 | TRBD2 | CASSLGRLAGGLQETQYF | TGTGCCAGCAGCTTAGGTAGACTAGCGGGAGGGCTCCAAGAGACCCAGTACTTC
. | TRBJ1-4 | TRBV5-1 | . | CASSLQKATNEKLFF | TGCGCCAGCAGCTTACAGAAGGCAACTAATGAAAAACTGTTTTTT
. | TRBJ2-7 | TRBV28 | . | CASNQGPSYEQYF | TGTGCCAGCAATCAGGGGCCTTCCTACGAGCAGTACTTC
few | TRBJ2-2 | TRBV27 | . | CASSPQGRLNTGELFF | TGTGCCAGCAGTCCACAGGGTCGGTTGAACACCGGGGAGCTGTTTTTT
. | TRBJ1-6 | TRBV18 | . | CASSRSNSPLHF | TGTGCCAGCTCCCGCAGTAATTCACCCCTCCACTTT
once | TRBJ1-6 | TRBV28 | . | CASSRNSPLHF | TGTGCCAGCAGCCGGAATTCACCCCTCCACTTT
. | TRBJ2-7 | TRBV6-1 | . | CASSEQFDRSPLHEQYF | TGTGCCAGCAGTGAACAGTTTGACAGGAGCCCCCTTCACGAGCAGTACTTC
. | TRBJ2-1 | TRBV7-9 | TRBD2 | CASSLAFAGGGNEQFF | TGTGCCAGCAGCTTAGCTTTTGCGGGGGGGGGTAATGAGCAGTTCTTC
. | TRBJ2-5 | TRBV9 | . | CASSGYRDPQETQYF | TGTGCCAGCAGCGGCTACAGGGACCCCCAAGAGACCCAGTACTTC
. | TRBJ2-1 | TRBV4-1 | TRBD2 | CASSQEGGSGSNEQFF | TGCGCCAGCAGCCAAGAAGGGGGTAGCGGGAGCAATGAGCAGTTCTTC
. | TRBJ1-4 | TRBV4-3 | TRBD1 | CASSQGQGVTNEKLFF | TGCGCCAGCAGCCAAGGACAGGGGGTAACTAATGAAAAACTGTTTTTT
. | TRBJ1-1 | TRBV5-1 | . | CASSLAYQGGTEAFF | TGCGCCAGCAGCTTGGCATACCAGGGAGGGACTGAAGCTTTCTTT